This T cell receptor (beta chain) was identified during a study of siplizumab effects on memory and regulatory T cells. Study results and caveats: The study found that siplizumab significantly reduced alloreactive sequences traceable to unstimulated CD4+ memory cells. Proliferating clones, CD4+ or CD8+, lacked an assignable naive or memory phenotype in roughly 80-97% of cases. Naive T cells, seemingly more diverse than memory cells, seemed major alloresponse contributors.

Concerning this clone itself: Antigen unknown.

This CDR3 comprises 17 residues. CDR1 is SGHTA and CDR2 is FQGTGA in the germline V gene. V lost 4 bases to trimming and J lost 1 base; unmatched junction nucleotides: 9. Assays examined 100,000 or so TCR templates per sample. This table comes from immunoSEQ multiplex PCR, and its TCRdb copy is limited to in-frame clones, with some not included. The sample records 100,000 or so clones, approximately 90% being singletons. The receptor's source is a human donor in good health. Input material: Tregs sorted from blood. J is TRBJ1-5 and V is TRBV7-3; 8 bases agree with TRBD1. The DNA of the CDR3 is TGTGCCAGCAGCTCAGGACAGGGAGGATCGAGCAATCAGCCCCAGCATTTT. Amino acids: CASSSGQGGSSNQPQHF.